This T cell receptor (beta chain) was sequenced during a study of CD8+ T cells in alopecia areata. About the study: Treated patients were given 5 to 10 mg oral tofacitinib twice daily. General study points: Patients shared TCRs less clearly than mice did, possibly owing to HLA. Higher clonality was seen in lesional scalp than in normal scalp, especially in alopecia totalis/universalis.

J gave up 2 bases and V 5 bases, and 12 bases lay outside the gene matches. The CDR3 runs to 17 residues. Germline V gene data show CDR1 as MNHEY and CDR2 as SMNVEV (reference sequence). Extracted RNA was reverse transcribed, and the resulting cDNA served as sequencing template. Method: immunoSEQ multiplex PCR; TCRdb's copy keeps in-frame clones and lacks some. The sample has some 190,000 clones, more than 55% seen once. As for this clone: Its matching antigen is unknown.

The treatment denotes: oral pan-JAK inhibitor, 5-10 mg twice daily. Obtained from alopecia areata patients were lesional scalp punch biopsies along with peripheral blood. This clonotype was obtained from a human donor with alopecia areata. Sequencing used CD4+ T cells sorted from blood, obtained between weeks 44 and 45, from a patient treated with tofacitinib. The chain is built from TRBV27 and TRBJ2-5, with 9 bases lining up with TRBD1. CDR3 sequence: CASSPDHRDRVQETQYF. The CDR3 bases are TGTGCCAGCAGTCCTGACCACCGGGACAGGGTTCAAGAGACCCAGTACTTC.